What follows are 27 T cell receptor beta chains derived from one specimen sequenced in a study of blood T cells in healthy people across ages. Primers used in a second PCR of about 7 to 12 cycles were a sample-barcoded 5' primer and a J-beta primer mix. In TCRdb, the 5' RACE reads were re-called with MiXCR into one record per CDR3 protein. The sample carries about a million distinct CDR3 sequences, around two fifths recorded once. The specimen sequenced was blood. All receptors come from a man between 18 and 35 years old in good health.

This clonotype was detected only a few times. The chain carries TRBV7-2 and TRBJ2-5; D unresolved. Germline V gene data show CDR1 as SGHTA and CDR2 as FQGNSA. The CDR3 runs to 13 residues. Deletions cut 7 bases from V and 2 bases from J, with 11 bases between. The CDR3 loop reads CASTRVSQETQYF. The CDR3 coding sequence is TGTGCCAGCACCCGGGTCAGTCAAGAGACCCAGTACTTC.

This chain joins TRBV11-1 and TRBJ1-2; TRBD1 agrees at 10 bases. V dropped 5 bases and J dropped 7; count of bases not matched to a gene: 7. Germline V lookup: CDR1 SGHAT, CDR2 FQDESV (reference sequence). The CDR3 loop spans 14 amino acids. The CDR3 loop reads CASSDPGQGCGYTF. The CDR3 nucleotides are TGTGCCAGCAGCGATCCGGGACAGGGGTGTGGCTACACCTTC.

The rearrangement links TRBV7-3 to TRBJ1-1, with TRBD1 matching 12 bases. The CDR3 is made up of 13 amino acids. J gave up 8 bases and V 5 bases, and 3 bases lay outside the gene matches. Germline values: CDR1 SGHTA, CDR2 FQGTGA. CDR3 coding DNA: TGTGCCAGCAGCACGGGACAGGGGGCCGAAGCTTTCTTT. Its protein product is CASSTGQGAEAFF.

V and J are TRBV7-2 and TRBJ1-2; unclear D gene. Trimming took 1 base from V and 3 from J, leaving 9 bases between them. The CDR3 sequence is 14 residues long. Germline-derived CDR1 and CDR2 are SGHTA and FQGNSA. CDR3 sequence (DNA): TGTGCCAGCAGCTTAGAGAACAGCTACTATGGCTACACCTTC. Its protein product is CASSLENSYYGYTF.

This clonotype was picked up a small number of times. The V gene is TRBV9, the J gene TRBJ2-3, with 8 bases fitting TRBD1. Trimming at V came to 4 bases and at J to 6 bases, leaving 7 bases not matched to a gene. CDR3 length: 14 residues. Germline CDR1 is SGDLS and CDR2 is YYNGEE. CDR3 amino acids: CASSPDRGLDTQYF. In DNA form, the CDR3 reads TGTGCCAGCAGCCCCGACAGGGGTTTGGATACGCAGTATTTT.

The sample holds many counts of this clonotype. For the CDR3, the DNA is TGTGCCATCAGTGAGGCGCAGGGAATCGATGAGCAGTTCTTC. Translation gives CAISEAQGIDEQFF. The chain carries TRBV10-3 and TRBJ2-1; maybe TRBD1 (5 bases). Germline V gene lookup returns CDR1 ENHRY and CDR2 SYGVKD. V dropped 2 bases and J dropped 8 bases, with 13 bases sitting between them. This CDR3 is 14 amino acids long.

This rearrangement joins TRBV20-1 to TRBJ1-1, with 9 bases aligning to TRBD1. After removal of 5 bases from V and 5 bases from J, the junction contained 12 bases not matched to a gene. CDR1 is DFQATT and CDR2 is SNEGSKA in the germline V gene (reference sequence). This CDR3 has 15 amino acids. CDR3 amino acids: CSAGITGGAVTEAFF. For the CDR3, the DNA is TGCAGTGCTGGGATCACAGGGGGCGCAGTAACTGAAGCTTTCTTT.

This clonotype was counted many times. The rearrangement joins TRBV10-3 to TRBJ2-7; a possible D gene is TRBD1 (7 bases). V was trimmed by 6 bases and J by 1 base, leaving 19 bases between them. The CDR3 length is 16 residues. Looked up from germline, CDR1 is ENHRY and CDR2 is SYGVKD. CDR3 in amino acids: CAISDHAGQMSYEQYF. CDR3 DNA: TGTGCCATCAGCGACCACGCGGGACAGATGTCCTACGAGCAGTACTTC.

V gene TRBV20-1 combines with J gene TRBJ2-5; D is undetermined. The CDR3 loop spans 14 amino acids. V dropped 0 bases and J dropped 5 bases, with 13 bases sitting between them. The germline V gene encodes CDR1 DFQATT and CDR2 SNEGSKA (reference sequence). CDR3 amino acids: CSARDSPAAETQYF. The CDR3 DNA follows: TGCAGTGCTAGAGATTCCCCGGCAGCGGAGACCCAGTACTTC.

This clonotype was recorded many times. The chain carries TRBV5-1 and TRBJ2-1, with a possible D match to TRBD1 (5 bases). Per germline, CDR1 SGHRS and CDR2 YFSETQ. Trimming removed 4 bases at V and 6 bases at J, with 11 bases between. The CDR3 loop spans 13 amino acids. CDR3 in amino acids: CASSPFGANEQFF. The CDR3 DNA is TGCGCCAGCAGCCCTTTTGGGGCCAATGAGCAGTTCTTC.

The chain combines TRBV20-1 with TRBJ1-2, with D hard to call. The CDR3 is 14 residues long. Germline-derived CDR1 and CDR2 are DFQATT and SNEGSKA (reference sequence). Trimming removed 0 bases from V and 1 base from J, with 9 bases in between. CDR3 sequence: CSARDLGLNYGYTF. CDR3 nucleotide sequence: TGCAGTGCTAGAGATCTCGGGCTTAACTATGGCTACACCTTC.

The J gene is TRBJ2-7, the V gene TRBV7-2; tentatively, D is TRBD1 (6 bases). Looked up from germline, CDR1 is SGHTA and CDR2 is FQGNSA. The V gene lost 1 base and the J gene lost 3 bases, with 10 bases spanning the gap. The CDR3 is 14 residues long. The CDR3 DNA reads TGTGCCAGCAGCTTAGACCCAGGGGACTACGAGCAGTACTTC. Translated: CASSLDPGDYEQYF.

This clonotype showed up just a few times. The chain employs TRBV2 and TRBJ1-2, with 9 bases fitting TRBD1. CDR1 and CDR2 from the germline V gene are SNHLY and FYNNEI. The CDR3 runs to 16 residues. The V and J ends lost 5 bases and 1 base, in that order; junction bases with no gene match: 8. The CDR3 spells CASSLEDRGLNYGYTF. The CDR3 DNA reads TGTGCCAGCAGTTTAGAGGACAGGGGACTTAACTATGGCTACACCTTC.

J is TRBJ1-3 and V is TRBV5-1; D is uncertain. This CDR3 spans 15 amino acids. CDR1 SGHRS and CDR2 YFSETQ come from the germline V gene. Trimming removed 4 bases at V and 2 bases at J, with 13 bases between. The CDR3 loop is CASSLEAGAGNTIYF. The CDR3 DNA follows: TGCGCCAGCAGCCTCGAAGCGGGTGCTGGAAACACCATATATTTT.

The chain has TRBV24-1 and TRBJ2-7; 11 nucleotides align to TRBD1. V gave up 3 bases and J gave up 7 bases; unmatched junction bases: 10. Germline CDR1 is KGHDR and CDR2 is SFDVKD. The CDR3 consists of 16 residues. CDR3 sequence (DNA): TGTGCCACCAGTGATCTAGGGACAGGGGGTAAGGATGAGCAGTACTTC. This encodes CATSDLGTGGKDEQYF.

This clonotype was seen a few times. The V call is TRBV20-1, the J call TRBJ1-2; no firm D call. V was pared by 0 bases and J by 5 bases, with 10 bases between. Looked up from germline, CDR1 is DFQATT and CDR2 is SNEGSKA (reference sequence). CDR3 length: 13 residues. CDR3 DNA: TGCAGTGCTAGAGATCTCTCGGAGTATGGCTACACCTTC. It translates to CSARDLSEYGYTF.

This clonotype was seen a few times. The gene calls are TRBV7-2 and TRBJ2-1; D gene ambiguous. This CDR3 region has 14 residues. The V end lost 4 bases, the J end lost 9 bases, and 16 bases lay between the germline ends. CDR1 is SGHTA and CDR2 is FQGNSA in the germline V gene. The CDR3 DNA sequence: TGTGCCAGCAGCTCCTACGACCCGTTTGGTGAGCAGTTCTTC. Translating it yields CASSSYDPFGEQFF.

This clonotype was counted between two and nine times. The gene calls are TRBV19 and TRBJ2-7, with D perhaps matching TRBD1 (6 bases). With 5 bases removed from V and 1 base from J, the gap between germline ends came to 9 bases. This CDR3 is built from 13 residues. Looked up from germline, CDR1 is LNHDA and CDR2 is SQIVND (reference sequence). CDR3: CASSSGVSYEQYF. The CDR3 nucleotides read TGTGCCAGTAGTTCAGGGGTTTCCTACGAGCAGTACTTC.

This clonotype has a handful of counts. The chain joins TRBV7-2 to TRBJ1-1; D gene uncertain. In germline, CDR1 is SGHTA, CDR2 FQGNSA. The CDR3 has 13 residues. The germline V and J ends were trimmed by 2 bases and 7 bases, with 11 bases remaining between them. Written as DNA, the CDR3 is TGTGCCAGCAGCTTACAGGTACGGGGTGAAGCTTTCTTT. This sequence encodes CASSLQVRGEAFF.

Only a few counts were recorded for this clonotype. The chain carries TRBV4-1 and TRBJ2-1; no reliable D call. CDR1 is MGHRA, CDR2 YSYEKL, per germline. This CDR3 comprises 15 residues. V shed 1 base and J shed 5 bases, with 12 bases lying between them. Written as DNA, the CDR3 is TGCGCCAGCAGCCAAGCGCGGCAGGACGACAATGAGCAGTTCTTC. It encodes CASSQARQDDNEQFF.

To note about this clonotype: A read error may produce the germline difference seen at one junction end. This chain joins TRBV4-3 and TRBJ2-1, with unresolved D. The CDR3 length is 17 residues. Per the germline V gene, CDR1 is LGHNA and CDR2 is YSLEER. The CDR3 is CASSQEKGTSSHNEQFF. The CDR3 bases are TGCGCCAGCAGCCAAGAGAAAGGCACAAGCTCCCACAATGAGCAGTTCTTC.

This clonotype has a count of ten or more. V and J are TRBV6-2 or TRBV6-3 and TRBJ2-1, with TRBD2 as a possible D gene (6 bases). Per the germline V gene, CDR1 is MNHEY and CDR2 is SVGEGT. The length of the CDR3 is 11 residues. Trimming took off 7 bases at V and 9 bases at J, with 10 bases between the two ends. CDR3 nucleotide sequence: TGTGCCAGCAAGCGGGCTTTTGAGCAGTTCTTC. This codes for CASKRAFEQFF.

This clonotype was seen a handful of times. The CDR3 region has the DNA TGTGCCAGCAGTTTGAGCCCTACCTCAGATACGCAGTATTTT. Translated: CASSLSPTSDTQYF. V is TRBV27 and J is TRBJ2-3; D not resolved. Trimming removed 3 bases from V and 4 bases from J, with 11 bases in between. Germline V gene sequence: CDR1 MNHEY, CDR2 SMNVEV (reference sequence). The CDR3 is 14 residues long.

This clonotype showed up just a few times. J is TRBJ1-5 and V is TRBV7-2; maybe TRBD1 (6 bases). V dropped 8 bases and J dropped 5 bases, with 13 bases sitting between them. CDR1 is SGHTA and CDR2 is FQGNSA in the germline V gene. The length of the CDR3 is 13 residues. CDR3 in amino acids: CASSGGADQPQHF. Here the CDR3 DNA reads TGTGCCAGCTCGGGGGGGGCAGATCAGCCCCAGCATTTT.

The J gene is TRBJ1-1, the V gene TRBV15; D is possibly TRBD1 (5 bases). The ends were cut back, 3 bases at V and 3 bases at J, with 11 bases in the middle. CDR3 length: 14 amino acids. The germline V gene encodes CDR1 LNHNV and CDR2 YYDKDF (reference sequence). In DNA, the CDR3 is TGTGCCACCAGCAGGGTTCTGGGGGACACTGAAGCTTTCTTT. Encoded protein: CATSRVLGDTEAFF. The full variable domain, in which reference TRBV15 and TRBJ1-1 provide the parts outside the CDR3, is DAMVIQNPRYQVTQFGKPVTLSCSQTLNHNVMYWYQQKSSQAPKLLFHYYDKDFNNEADTPDNFQSRRPNTSFCFLDIRSPGLGDTAMYLCATSRVLGDTEAFFGQGTRLTVV.

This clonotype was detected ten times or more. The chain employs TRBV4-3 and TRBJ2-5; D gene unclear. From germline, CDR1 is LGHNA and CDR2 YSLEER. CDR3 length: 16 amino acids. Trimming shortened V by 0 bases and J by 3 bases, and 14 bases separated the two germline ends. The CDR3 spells CASSQDPLDGEETQYF. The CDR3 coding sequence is TGCGCCAGCAGCCAAGATCCCCTGGACGGCGAAGAGACCCAGTACTTC.

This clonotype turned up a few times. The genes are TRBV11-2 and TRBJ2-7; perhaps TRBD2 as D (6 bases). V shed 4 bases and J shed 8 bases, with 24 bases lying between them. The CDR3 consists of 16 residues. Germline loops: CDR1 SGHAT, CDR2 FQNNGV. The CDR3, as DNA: TGTGCCAGCAGCTCCTCCTGGGAAGCGGGCTCAGACCAGCAGTACTTC. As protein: CASSSSWEAGSDQQYF.